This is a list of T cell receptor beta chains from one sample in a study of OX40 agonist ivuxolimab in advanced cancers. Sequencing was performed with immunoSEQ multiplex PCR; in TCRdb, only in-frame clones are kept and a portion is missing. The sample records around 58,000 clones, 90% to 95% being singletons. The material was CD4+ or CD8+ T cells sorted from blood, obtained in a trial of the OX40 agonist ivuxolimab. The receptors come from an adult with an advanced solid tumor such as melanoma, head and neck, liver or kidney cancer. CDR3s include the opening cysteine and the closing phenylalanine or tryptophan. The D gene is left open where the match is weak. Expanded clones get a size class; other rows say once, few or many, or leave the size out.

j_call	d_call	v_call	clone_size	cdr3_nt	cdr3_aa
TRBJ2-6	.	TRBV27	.	TGTGCCAGCAGTTCAAGTACGGGACATACTGGGGCCAACGTCCTGACTTTC	CASSSSTGHTGANVLTF
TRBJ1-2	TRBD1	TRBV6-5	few	TGTGCCAGCAGTCCGGAAGGGACAGCAGTGTATGGCTACACCTTC	CASSPEGTAVYGYTF
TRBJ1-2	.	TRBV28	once	TGTGCCACCACCTTCGCTCTTGCGGCAAACTATGGCTACACCTTC	CATTFALAANYGYTF
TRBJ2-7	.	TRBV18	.	TGTGCCAGCTCACCACTGACGGCGGGGTCCTACGAGCAGTACTTC	CASSPLTAGSYEQYF
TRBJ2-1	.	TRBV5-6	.	TGTGCCAGCAGCTTGGCCTGGGGGAATGAGCAGTTCTTC	CASSLAWGNEQFF
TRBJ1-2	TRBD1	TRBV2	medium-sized	TGTGCCAGCAGTGACCGGCCAGGGGGAAATGGCTACACCTTC	CASSDRPGGNGYTF
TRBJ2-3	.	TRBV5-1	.	TGCGCCAGCAGCTTAATTCAGGGAACAGATACGCAGTATTTT	CASSLIQGTDTQYF
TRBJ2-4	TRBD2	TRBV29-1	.	TGCAGCTGCGGGGGGGTTGGTCAAAACATTCAGTACTTC	CSCGGVGQNIQYF
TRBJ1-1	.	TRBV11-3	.	TGTGCCAGCAGCTTAGTTGGGACGAACACTGAAGCTTTCTTT	CASSLVGTNTEAFF
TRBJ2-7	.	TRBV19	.	TGTGCCAGTAGTATAGGGAGGAGGGGTAGCTACGAGCAGTACTTC	CASSIGRRGSYEQYF
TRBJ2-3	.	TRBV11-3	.	TGTGCCAGCAGCTTACTAGCCGCGAGTACTAGCACAGATACGCAGTATTTT	CASSLLAASTSTDTQYF
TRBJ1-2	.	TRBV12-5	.	TGTGCTAGTGGCTCGGGAAACGGGGCTAACTATGGCTACACCTTC	CASGSGNGANYGYTF
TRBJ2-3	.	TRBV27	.	TGTGCCAGCAGTTTATTTTTTAGGTCAGATACGCAGTATTTT	CASSLFFRSDTQYF
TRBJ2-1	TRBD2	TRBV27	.	TGTGCCAGCAGTTTGCCCCCTTGGACTAGCGGCGGCAATGAGCAGTTCTTC	CASSLPPWTSGGNEQFF
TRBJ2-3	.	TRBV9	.	TGTGCCAGCAGCGTAGAGGTACAGAACACAGATACGCAGTATTTT	CASSVEVQNTDTQYF
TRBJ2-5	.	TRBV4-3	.	TGCGCCAGCAGCCAAGACCTAAAGGGTTTTCAGTACTTC	CASSQDLKGFQYF
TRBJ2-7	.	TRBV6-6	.	TGTGCCAGCAGTACAGGAGGGAGTTACTACGAGCAGTACTTC	CASSTGGSYYEQYF
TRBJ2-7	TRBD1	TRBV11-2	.	TGTGCCAGCAGCTTAGTAGGGACAGGGGTCTACGAGCAGTACTTC	CASSLVGTGVYEQYF
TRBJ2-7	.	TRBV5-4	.	TGTGCCAGCAGCTTGGGAGGCGGTTTAGCGATAGACTACGAGCAGTACTTC	CASSLGGGLAIDYEQYF
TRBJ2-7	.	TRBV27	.	TGTGCCAGCAGTTTTAAGGGATACGAGCAGTACTTC	CASSFKGYEQYF
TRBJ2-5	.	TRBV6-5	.	TGTGCCAGCGTCGCGGGTGCGTACCAAGAGACCCAGTACTTC	CASVAGAYQETQYF
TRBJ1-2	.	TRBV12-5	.	TGTGCTAGTGGTTCCTACGGGACGGCTACTTATGGCTACACCTTC	CASGSYGTATYGYTF
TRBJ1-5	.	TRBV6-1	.	TGTGCCAGCAGAAGCCGGGCCGGAAGCAATCAGCCCCAGCATTTT	CASRSRAGSNQPQHF
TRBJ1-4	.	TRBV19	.	TGTGCCAGTAGTATAGCCGGCACTAATGAAAAACTGTTTTTT	CASSIAGTNEKLFF
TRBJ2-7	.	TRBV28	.	TGTGCCAGCAGTTTCGGGGGATTGGAGCAGTACTTC	CASSFGGLEQYF
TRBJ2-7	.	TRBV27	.	TGTGCCAGCAGTTGGGACCGGGTCCAGACCTACGAGCAGTACTTC	CASSWDRVQTYEQYF
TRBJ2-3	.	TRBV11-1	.	TGTGCCAGCAGCCTGGCAGATACGCAGTATTTT	CASSLADTQYF
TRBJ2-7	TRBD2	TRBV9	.	TGTGCCAGCAGCGTGGGACTAGCGGGAGGCGGCCACGAGCAGTACTTC	CASSVGLAGGGHEQYF
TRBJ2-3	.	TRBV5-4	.	TGTGCCAGCAGCTTGTCGGGACTGGGGACAGATACGCAGTATTTT	CASSLSGLGTDTQYF
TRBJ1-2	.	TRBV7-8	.	TGTGCCAGCAGCTTAGTCTCACACCCCAAAACTAACTATGGCTACACCTTC	CASSLVSHPKTNYGYTF
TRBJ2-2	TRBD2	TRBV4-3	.	TGCGCCAGCACCCGACTAGCGGGAGGGCCCGGGGAGCTGTTTTTT	CASTRLAGGPGELFF
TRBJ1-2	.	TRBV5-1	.	TGCGCCAGCAGCTTGGACGGAACAAACTATGGCTACACCTTC	CASSLDGTNYGYTF
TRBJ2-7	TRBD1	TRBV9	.	TGTGCCAGCAGCGATTCCGGGACAGGGTACGAGCAGTACTTC	CASSDSGTGYEQYF
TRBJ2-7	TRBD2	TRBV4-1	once	TGCGCCAGCAGCCAGGGGACGGGACTATCCTCCTACGAGCAGTACTTC	CASSQGTGLSSYEQYF
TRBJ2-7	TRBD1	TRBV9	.	TGTGCCAGCAGCCCAGGACAGGGGAGGACCTACGAGCAGTACTTC	CASSPGQGRTYEQYF
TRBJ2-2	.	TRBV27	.	TGTGCCAGCAGTTTTGGAACAACGAACACCGGGGAGCTGTTTTTT	CASSFGTTNTGELFF
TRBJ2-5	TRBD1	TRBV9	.	TGTGCCAGCAGCGAAAGGACAGGGGGCGAGACCCAGTACTTC	CASSERTGGETQYF
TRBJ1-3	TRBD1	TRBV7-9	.	TGTGCCAGCAGCTCGGACAGGGTACCTGGAAACACCATATATTTT	CASSSDRVPGNTIYF
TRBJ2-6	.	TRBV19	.	TGTGCCAGTAGTGAAACAGGCACTCCGCTACATGGGGCCAACGTCCTGACTTTC	CASSETGTPLHGANVLTF
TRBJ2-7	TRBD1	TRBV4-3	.	TGCGCCAGCAGCCCTCAGACAGGGTACGAGCAGTACTTC	CASSPQTGYEQYF
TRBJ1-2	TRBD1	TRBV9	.	TGTGCCAGCAGAGGGGGCGATGGCTACACCTTC	CASRGGDGYTF
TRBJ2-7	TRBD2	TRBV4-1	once	TGCGCCAGCAGCCAGACCACGGCGGGAGGCTCCTACGAGCAGTACTTC	CASSQTTAGGSYEQYF
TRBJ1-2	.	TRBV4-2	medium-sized	TGTGCCAGCAGCCAAGCCGGGGGCAAAAGCGTGGAAGGCTACACCTTC	CASSQAGGKSVEGYTF
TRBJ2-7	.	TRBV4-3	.	TGCGCCAGCAGCCAAGGGGACCGTACCTACGAGCAGTACTTC	CASSQGDRTYEQYF
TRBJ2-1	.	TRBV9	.	TGTGCCAGCAGCGGACTAAACAATGAGCAGTTCTTC	CASSGLNNEQFF
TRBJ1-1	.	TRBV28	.	TGTGCCAGCAGTTCTACCGACAGGAGGGAAGCTTTCTTT	CASSSTDRREAFF
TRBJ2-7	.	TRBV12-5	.	TGTGCTAGTGATACAGGAAGCTACGAGCAGTACTTC	CASDTGSYEQYF
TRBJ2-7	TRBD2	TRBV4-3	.	TGCGCCAGCAGCCAAGATTCTGGTAGCGGGAGCAATTACGAGCAGTACTTC	CASSQDSGSGSNYEQYF
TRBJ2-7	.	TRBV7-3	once	TGTGCCAGCAGCGACGCTCCCGAGGAGTCGCAGTACTTC	CASSDAPEESQYF